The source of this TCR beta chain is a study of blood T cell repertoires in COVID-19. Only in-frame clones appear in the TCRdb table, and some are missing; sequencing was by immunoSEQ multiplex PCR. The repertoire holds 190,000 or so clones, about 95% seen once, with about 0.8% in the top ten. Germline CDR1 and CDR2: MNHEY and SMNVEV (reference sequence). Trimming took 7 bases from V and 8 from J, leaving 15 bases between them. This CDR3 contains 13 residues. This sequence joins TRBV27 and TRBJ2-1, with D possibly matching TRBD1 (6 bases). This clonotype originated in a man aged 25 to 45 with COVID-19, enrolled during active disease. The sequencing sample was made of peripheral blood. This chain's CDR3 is CASMKRGGHEQFF. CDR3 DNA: TGTGCCAGCATGAAGCGTGGGGGCCATGAGCAGTTCTTC.